This T cell receptor (beta chain) was recorded in a study of Ad26.COV2.S vaccination and SARS-CoV-2 variants. Study as a whole: Ad26.COV2.S was injected intramuscularly once or twice, 56 days apart.

Generated by immunoSEQ multiplex PCR, the TCRdb table keeps only in-frame clones and is missing some. The table includes 440,000 or so clones, roughly 91% detected once. Concerning this clone: Its antigen is currently unknown.

Study outcomes and limitations: People who got the vaccine had more spike-specific TCR breadth than people who got placebo. Breadth of non-spike TCRs did not differ between vaccinees and placebo recipients.

Treatment of the sample: roughly 20 received Ad26.COV2.S at low or high dose, single or two shots; about 5 received placebo; per-sample allocation not given. On day 63 after the first injection, vaccine and placebo recipients gave samples. This sample comprised peripheral blood, obtained in a trial of Ad26.COV2.S vaccine versus placebo. This TCR derives from a person aged 18-65 years who received the Ad26.COV2.S COVID-19 vaccine or a placebo.

The CDR3 protein is CASSAPETQYF. As DNA, the CDR3 is TGTGCCAGCAGTGCCCCCGAGACCCAGTACTTC. The V call is TRBV28, the J call TRBJ2-5; D uncertain. V was shortened by 5 bases and J by 5 bases, with 6 bases between the two germline ends. Germline V gene lookup returns CDR1 MDHEN and CDR2 SYDVKM. This CDR3 region has 11 residues.